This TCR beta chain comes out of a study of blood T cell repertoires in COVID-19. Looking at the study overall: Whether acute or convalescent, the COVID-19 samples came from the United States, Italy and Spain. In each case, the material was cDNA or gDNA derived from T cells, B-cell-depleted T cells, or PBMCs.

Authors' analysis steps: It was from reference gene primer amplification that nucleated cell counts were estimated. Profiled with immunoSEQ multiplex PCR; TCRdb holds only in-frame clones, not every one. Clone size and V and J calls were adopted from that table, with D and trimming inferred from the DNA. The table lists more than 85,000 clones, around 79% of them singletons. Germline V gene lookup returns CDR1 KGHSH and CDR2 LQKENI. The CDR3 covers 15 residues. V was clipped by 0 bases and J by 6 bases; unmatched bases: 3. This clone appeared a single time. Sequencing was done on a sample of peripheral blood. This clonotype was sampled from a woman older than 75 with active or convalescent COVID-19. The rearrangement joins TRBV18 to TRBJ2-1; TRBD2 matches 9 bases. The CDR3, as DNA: TGTGCCAGCTCACCACCTAGCGGGAGAGGCAATGAGCAGTTCTTC. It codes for CASSPPSGRGNEQFF. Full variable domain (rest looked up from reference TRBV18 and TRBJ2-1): NAGVMQNPRHLVRRRGQEARLRCSPMKGHSHVYWYRQLPEEGLKFMVYLQKENIIDESGMPKERFSAEFPKEGPSILRIQQVVRGDSAAYFCASSPPSGRGNEQFFGPGTRLTVL.